This T cell receptor beta chain was identified during a study of T cell responses to AZD1222 COVID-19 vaccine. Study details: Analysis merged second doses at about 4 or about 12 weeks. Study-wide findings and caveats: Spike-specific TCR breadth and depth were elevated following two AZD1222 doses. Clonal diversity was possibly underestimated, and white British individuals and females predominated among donors. Repertoire sampling happened only post peak T cell response.

On this clone itself: What it recognizes is unknown.

Some clones are missing from TCRdb's copy, which holds only in-frame ones; the method was immunoSEQ multiplex PCR. Here the sample spans more than 100,000 clones, 92% being singletons. This CDR3 has 13 amino acids. Trimming at V came to 6 bases and at J to 7 bases, leaving 8 bases not matched to a gene. The V gene's germline CDR1 is LGHNT and CDR2 FRNRAP. The material sequenced was peripheral blood, taken on day 0 of AZD1222 vaccination. The origin of this receptor is an adult in good health. The genes are TRBV12-5 and TRBJ1-1, with 7 bases that match TRBD1. CDR3 in amino acids: CASGPDRANEAFF. CDR3 DNA: TGTGCTAGTGGCCCCGACAGGGCGAATGAAGCTTTCTTT. Looking up the rest from reference TRBV12-5 and TRBJ1-1 gives the full variable domain: DARVTQTPRHKVTEMGQEVTMRCQPILGHNTVFWYRQTMMQGLELLAYFRNRAPLDDSGMPKDRFSAEMPDATLATLKIQPSEPRDSAVYFCASGPDRANEAFFGQGTRLTVV.